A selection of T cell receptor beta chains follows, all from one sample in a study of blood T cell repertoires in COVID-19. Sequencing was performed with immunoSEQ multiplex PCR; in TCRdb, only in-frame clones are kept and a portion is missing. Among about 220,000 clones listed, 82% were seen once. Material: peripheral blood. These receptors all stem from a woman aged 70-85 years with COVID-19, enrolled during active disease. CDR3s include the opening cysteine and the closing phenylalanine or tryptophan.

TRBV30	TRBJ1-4	CAWSPDRGSEKLFF
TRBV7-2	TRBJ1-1	CASKRQSAEAFF
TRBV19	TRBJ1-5	CASQTQMDQPQHF
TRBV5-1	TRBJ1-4	CASSFQGATNEKLFF
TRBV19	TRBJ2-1	CASSKDRVGGGEQFF
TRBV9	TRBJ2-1	CASSVQTYNEQFF
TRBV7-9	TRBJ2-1	CASSLGRAGGMEFF
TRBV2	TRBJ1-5	CASIREQGGNQPQHF
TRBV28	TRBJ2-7	CASSLVVGTAYF
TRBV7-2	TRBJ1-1	CASSLWQGPTEAFF
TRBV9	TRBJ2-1	CASSVGTGEGNEQFF
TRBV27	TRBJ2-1	CASSLLWTGGNEQFF
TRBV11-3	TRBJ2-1	CASSLGPGINEQFF
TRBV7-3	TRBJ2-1	CASSLASEQFF
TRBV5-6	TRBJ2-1	CASSTLDSSYNEQFF
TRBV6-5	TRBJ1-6	CASSSRDNSPLHF
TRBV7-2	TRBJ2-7	CASSSPGLTFEQYF
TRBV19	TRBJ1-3	CASSISGPGNTIYF
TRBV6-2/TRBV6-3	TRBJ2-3	CASSFRLVGTDTQYF
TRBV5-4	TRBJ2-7	CASSPPRFGATYEQYF
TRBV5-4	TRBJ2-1	CASSLGLDGEFF
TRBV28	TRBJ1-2	CASSLTGYRGYGYTF
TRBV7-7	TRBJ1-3	CASSLSGGPLYF
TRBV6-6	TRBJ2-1	CASSPWTVPFMYNEQFF
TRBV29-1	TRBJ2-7	CSVGQGANEQYF
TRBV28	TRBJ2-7	CASILSGLAGGSEQYF
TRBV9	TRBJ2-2	CASSVWSSALNTGELFF
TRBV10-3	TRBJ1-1	CAISEGGTNTEAFF
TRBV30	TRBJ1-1	CALERFAGMMNTEAFF
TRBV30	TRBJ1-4	CAWSQGNEKLFF
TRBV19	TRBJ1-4	CASSPRTGGNEKLFF
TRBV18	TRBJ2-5	CASSPGDHGETQYF
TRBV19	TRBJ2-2	CASNSGNTGELFF
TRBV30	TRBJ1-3	CAWGTDGNTIYF
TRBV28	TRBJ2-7	CASSDSRGGTYEQYF
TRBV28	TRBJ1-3	CASSLLGQRTGNTIYF
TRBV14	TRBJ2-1	CASSQGLAGWSYFF
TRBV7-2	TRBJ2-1	CASSPGGAPRSYNEQFF
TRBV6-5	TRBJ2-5	CASSLSRYLTTQYF
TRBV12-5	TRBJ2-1	CGSGGYNEQFF
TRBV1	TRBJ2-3	CTSSQESVGTSGIGAGTDTQYF
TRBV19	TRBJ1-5	CASSIDQGSNQPQHF
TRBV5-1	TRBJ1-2	CASRSSPTREYGYTF
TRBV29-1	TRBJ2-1	CSGLLAGVSNEQFF
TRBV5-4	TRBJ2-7	CASSSRHGRYEQYF
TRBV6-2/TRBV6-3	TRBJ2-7	CASSFQPIRTGPLQYF
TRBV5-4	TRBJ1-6	CASSLNAGTGNSPLHF
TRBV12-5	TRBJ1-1	CASGLGANTEAFF
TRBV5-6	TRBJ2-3	CASSFSGGSDTQYF
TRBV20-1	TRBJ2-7	CSASSSGRAKYF
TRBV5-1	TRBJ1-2	CASSGETFTNYGYTF